This is a list of T cell receptor beta chains from one sample in a study of T cells in Graves' hyperthyroidism and ophthalmopathy. MiXCR was run by TCRdb on the multiplex PCR reads, yielding one entry per CDR3 protein. The sample lists under 800,000 distinct CDR3 sequences, 11% to 15% occurring once. Sequencing was carried out using blood. Receptor source: a woman younger than 35 with Graves' hyperthyroidism. Each CDR3 is given with its conserved first and last residue. The D gene is left open where the match is weak. Where a row states a size, it is once, few, many or the class of an expanded clone; other rows omit it.

v_gene	d_gene	abundance	j_gene	CDR3nt	CDR3aa
TRBV20-1	TRBD2	many	TRBJ2-1	TGCAGTGCTAGAGGTCGAGCGGGAGTGACCTACAATGAGCAGTTCTTC	CSARGRAGVTYNEQFF
TRBV30	TRBD2	many	TRBJ2-1	TGTGCCTGGAAAGGGACTAGCGGGAGGTCCCCCAATGAGCAGTTCTTC	CAWKGTSGRSPNEQFF
TRBV12-5	-	-	TRBJ2-3	TGTGCTAGTGGGCCCGAGGGAGATACGCAGTATTTT	CASGPEGDTQYF
TRBV20-1	TRBD1	few	TRBJ1-6	TGCAGTGCTACAAGAGGGACAGCCTATTCACCCCTCCACTTT	CSATRGTAYSPLHF
TRBV2	TRBD1	many	TRBJ1-5	TGTGCCAGCGGAAAAGGACAGGGGGCCGATCAGCCCCAGCATTTT	CASGKGQGADQPQHF
TRBV25-1	-	-	TRBJ1-5	TGTGCCAGCAGTGCCAGGGGCAATCAGCCCCAGCATTTT	CASSARGNQPQHF
TRBV29-1	TRBD1	many	TRBJ2-3	TGCAGCGTTGAAGAAGACAGGGTAGGCGATACGCAGTATTTT	CSVEEDRVGDTQYF
TRBV11-3	-	many	TRBJ1-1	TGTGCCAGCAGCTTAGGGGGCAGCCCATGGGGAGCTTTCTTT	CASSLGGSPWGAFF
TRBV9	-	-	TRBJ2-1	TGTGCCAGCAGCGTAGGATCGGGGGTAGAGCAGTTCTTC	CASSVGSGVEQFF
TRBV7-3	TRBD1	many	TRBJ1-6	TGTGCCAGCAACCAACGCGACAGGGGGCCAAATTCACCCCTCCACTTT	CASNQRDRGPNSPLHF
TRBV12-3/TRBV12-4	-	many	TRBJ1-4	TGTGCCAGCAGTTACGGACAGTATAATGAAAAACTGTTTTTT	CASSYGQYNEKLFF
TRBV20-1	-	-	TRBJ1-4	TGCAGTGCTAGAACAGGCGGGGGCGAAAAACTGTTTTTT	CSARTGGGEKLFF
TRBV7-2	-	many	TRBJ1-4	TGTGCCAGCAGCTTAGAAGCAGGGTGGAATGAAAAACTGTTTTTT	CASSLEAGWNEKLFF
TRBV28	TRBD1	many	TRBJ2-3	TGTGCCAGCAGTCCTCCCATGGTCCCGGGACAGTTCTCATACACAGATACGCAGTATTTT	CASSPPMVPGQFSYTDTQYF
TRBV2	-	many	TRBJ2-1	TGTGCCAGCAGTGAAATTTACGGTATCGATGAGCAGTTCTTC	CASSEIYGIDEQFF
TRBV11-2	-	-	TRBJ2-6	TGTGCCAGCAGCTGGACCAGACAATCCTCTGGGGCCAACGTCCTGACTTTC	CASSWTRQSSGANVLTF
TRBV19	-	-	TRBJ2-6	TGTGCCAGTAGTATAGATGCTAGGGTTGGGGCCAACGTCCTGACTTTC	CASSIDARVGANVLTF
TRBV28	TRBD1	many	TRBJ2-7	TGTGCCAGTGCCAGTCCACAGGGGGTGTTCTACGAGCAGTACTTC	CASASPQGVFYEQYF
TRBV13	-	few	TRBJ2-1	TGTGCCAGCAGCTTAGGCGTGGGTGAGCAGTTCTTC	CASSLGVGEQFF
TRBV5-5	-	many	TRBJ1-1	TGTGCCAGCAGCTTGGCTCTGAATGACGCAGCGGTTGAAGCTTTCTTT	CASSLALNDAAVEAFF
TRBV9	-	-	TRBJ2-2	TGTGCCAGCAGCGTCCGTACCGGGGAGCTGTTTTTT	CASSVRTGELFF
TRBV24-1	-	-	TRBJ1-1	TGTGCCACCAGTGACGGGAACACTGAAGCTTTCTTT	CATSDGNTEAFF
TRBV27	-	-	TRBJ2-1	TGTGCCAGCAGTTTGTGGGTCCCCTCCTCCTACAATGAGCAGTTCTTC	CASSLWVPSSYNEQFF
TRBV20-1	TRBD2	-	TRBJ2-3	TGCAGTGCCTCGACTAGCGGGGGCACAAATACGCAGTATTTT	CSASTSGGTNTQYF
TRBV5-1	-	-	TRBJ1-6	TGCGCCAGCACCCGGAGGTGGGACGCAAATTCACCCCTCCACTTT	CASTRRWDANSPLHF
TRBV9	-	few	TRBJ2-1	TGTGCCAGCAGCGTAGAATTAGGGTGGAATGAGCAGTTCTTC	CASSVELGWNEQFF
TRBV12-3/TRBV12-4	TRBD2	many	TRBJ2-1	TGTGCCAGCAGTTTCGGGGGGGGCAATGAGCAGTTCTTC	CASSFGGGNEQFF
TRBV28	TRBD1	few	TRBJ2-1	TGTGCCAGCAGTCGGGACAGGGAGAGATTCTACAATGAGCAGTTCTTC	CASSRDRERFYNEQFF
TRBV20-1	-	few	TRBJ1-1	TGCAGTGCTAGAGATGTACGGGGAGGCACTGAAGCTTTCTTT	CSARDVRGGTEAFF
TRBV28	TRBD2	-	TRBJ2-7	TGTGCCAGCAGTTTATGGTATTTGGGAGCGGGGTACGGCGAGCAGTACTTC	CASSLWYLGAGYGEQYF
TRBV6-5	-	few	TRBJ1-2	TGTGCCAGCAGTTACAGAGACCAGCTCTATGGCTACACCTTC	CASSYRDQLYGYTF
TRBV27	TRBD2	-	TRBJ2-1	TGTGCCAGCGGGGGGGGGAGTGAGCAGTTCTTC	CASGGGSEQFF
TRBV3-1	-	many	TRBJ1-1	TGTGCCAGCAGCCAAGTCTCAATACCTAGCGGGGCTTTCTTT	CASSQVSIPSGAFF
TRBV24-1	-	-	TRBJ2-1	TGTGCCACCAGTACCTGGGGCAACGGGTACAATGAGCAGTTCTTC	CATSTWGNGYNEQFF
TRBV7-9	-	-	TRBJ2-7	TGTGCCAGCAGCCGCCCCGGGACCCCTTACGAGCAGTACTTC	CASSRPGTPYEQYF
TRBV20-1	-	many	TRBJ2-1	TGCAGTGCTAGAGGGAACCACAATGAGCAGTTCTTC	CSARGNHNEQFF
TRBV20-1	TRBD1	-	TRBJ2-7	TGCAGTGCTAGAGAAGAGGTGGGGACAGGGGGGTACGGAAGCTACGAGCAGTACTTC	CSAREEVGTGGYGSYEQYF
TRBV4-1	-	-	TRBJ2-1	TGCGCCAGCAGCCCCTCACAGATACTATTCTACAATGAGCAGTTCTTC	CASSPSQILFYNEQFF
TRBV20-1	TRBD2	-	TRBJ2-7	TGCAGTGCTAGTACTAGCGCCCGTGGCCTGTCCTACGAGCAGTACTTC	CSASTSARGLSYEQYF
TRBV3-1	TRBD1	many	TRBJ1-1	TGTGCCAGCAGACCAGGACAGGGGTTCCGTTTCACTGAAGCTTTCTTT	CASRPGQGFRFTEAFF
TRBV27	TRBD2	few	TRBJ2-7	TGTGCCAGCAGTTTATCGCCAGCGGGAGGAGTATACGAGCAGTACTTC	CASSLSPAGGVYEQYF
TRBV7-3	-	-	TRBJ1-2	TGTGCCAGCAGCCTGGACGGTGGACGAGGCTACACCTTC	CASSLDGGRGYTF
TRBV5-1	-	-	TRBJ1-4	TGCGCCAGCCGACGCGGGGATGCAACTAATGAAAAACTGTTTTTT	CASRRGDATNEKLFF
TRBV9	-	-	TRBJ2-7	-	CASSFYICSARKSREPYEQYF
TRBV10-3	TRBD1	-	TRBJ1-2	TGTGCCACCACCGAGATCAGGGGGCCGAACTATGGCTACACCTTC	CATTEIRGPNYGYTF
TRBV7-2	-	many	TRBJ2-7	TGTGCCAGCAGCTTAGCTTCGTTAGCTGGAGCCGGCGAGCAGTACTTC	CASSLASLAGAGEQYF
TRBV28	-	-	TRBJ2-7	TGTGTCAGCAGTGAAGGTTCCTACGAGCAGTACTTC	CVSSEGSYEQYF
TRBV28	-	many	TRBJ2-1	TGTGCCAGCAGTCCAGCCCAGGGTTCCTACAATGAGCAGTTCTTC	CASSPAQGSYNEQFF
TRBV5-8	-	-	TRBJ1-2	TGTGCCAGCAGCCCACAGTCCAACTATGGCTACACCTTC	CASSPQSNYGYTF
TRBV12-3/TRBV12-4	TRBD2	many	TRBJ2-7	TGTGCCAGCAGTTCGAGCGGGGCTACCTACGAGCAGTACTTC	CASSSSGATYEQYF
TRBV6-5	TRBD2	many	TRBJ2-1	TGTGCCAGCAGTTACCCCCAGGCCCCTAGCGGGAGGAGTGCATATGAGCAGTTCTTC	CASSYPQAPSGRSAYEQFF
TRBV20-1	TRBD2	few	TRBJ2-1	TGCAGTGCTAGGGCGGCGGGGGTATCAAATGAGCAGTTCTTC	CSARAAGVSNEQFF
TRBV27	TRBD2	many	TRBJ2-3	TGTGCCAGCAGTTTTCAAGCGGGAGGCGCAGATACGCAGTATTTT	CASSFQAGGADTQYF